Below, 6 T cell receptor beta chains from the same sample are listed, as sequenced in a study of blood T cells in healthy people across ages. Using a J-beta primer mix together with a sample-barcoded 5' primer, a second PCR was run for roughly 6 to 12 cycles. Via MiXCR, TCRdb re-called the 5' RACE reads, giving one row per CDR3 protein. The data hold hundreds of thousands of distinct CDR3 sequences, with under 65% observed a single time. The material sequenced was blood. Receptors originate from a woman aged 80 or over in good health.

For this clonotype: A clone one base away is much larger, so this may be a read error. The CDR3 nucleotides read TGTGCCAGCGGAGGAGAGACAGCTGAGCAGTTCTTC. Translating gives CASGGETAEQFF. The J gene is TRBJ2-1, the V gene TRBV2, with D possibly being TRBD1 or TRBD2 (5 bases each). The CDR3 runs 12 residues. Germline V lookup: CDR1 SNHLY, CDR2 FYNNEI. V was shortened by 8 bases and J by 9 bases, with 14 bases between the two germline ends.

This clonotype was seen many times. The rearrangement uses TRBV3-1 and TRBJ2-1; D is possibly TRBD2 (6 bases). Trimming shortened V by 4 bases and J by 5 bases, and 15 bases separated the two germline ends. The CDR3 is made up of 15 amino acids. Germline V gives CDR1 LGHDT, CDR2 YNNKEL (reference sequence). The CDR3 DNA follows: TGTGCCAGCAGCCCCGCTGGCGGGGTTAACAATGAGCAGTTCTTC. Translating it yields CASSPAGGVNNEQFF.

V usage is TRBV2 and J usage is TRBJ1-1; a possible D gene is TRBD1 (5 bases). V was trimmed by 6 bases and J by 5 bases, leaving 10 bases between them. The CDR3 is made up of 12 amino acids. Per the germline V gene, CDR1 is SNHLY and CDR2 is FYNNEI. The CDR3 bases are TGTGCCAGCAGGGGGGGATTTACTGAAGCTTTCTTT. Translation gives CASRGGFTEAFF.

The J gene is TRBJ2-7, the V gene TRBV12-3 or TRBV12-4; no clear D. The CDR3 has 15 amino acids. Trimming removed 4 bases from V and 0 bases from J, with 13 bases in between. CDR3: CASSYWVFSSYEQYF. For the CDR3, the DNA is TGTGCCAGCAGTTATTGGGTTTTTAGCTCCTACGAGCAGTACTTC.

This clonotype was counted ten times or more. The CDR3 reads CSASSTPYNSPLHF. The CDR3 nucleotides read TGCAGTGCTAGTTCGACCCCCTATAATTCACCCCTCCACTTT. The chain links TRBV20-1 to TRBJ1-6; D not resolved. CDR1 and CDR2 (germline): DFQATT, SNEGSKA (reference sequence). The CDR3 covers 14 residues. V lost 3 bases and J lost 2, with 8 bases in between.

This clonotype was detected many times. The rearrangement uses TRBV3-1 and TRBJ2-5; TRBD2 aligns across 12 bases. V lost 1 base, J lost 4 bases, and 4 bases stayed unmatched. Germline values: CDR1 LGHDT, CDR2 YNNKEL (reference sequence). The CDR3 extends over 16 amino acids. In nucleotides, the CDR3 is TGTGCCAGCAGCCAAGCAACACTAGCGGGGGGAGAGACCCAGTACTTC. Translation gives CASSQATLAGGETQYF.